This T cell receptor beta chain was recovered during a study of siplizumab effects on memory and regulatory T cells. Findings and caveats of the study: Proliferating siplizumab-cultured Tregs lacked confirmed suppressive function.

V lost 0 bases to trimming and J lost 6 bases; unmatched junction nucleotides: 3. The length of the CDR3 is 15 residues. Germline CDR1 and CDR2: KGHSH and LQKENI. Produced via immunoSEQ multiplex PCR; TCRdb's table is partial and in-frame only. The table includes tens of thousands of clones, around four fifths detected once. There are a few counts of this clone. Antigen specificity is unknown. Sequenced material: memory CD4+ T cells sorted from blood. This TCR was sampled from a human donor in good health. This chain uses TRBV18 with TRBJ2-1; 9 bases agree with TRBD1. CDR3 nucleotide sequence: TGTGCCAGCTCACCACCGGGACAGGGTGGCAATGAGCAGTTCTTC. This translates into CASSPPGQGGNEQFF.